One and the same sample provided the 28 T cell receptor beta chains below, sequenced in a study of blood T cell repertoires in COVID-19. Method: immunoSEQ multiplex PCR; TCRdb's copy keeps in-frame clones and lacks some. The sample contains a few hundred thousand clones, approximately 78% of which appear only once. Sequences were obtained from peripheral blood. Receptor source: a woman of 80 years or more with COVID-19, enrolled during active disease.

V gene TRBV5-1 combines with J gene TRBJ1-5; D gene unclear. The CDR3 totals 14 residues. The germline V and J ends were trimmed by 1 base and 6 bases, with 11 bases remaining between them. Germline loops: CDR1 SGHRS, CDR2 YFSETQ. This CDR3 is CASSLLSGSQPQHF. The CDR3 DNA reads TGCGCCAGCAGCTTGTTGAGCGGGAGTCAGCCCCAGCATTTT. Supplemented by reference TRBV5-1 and TRBJ1-5, the full variable domain reads KAGVTQTPRYLIKTRGQQVTLSCSPISGHRSVSWYQQTPGQGLQFLFEYFSETQRNKGNFPGRFSGRQFSNSRSEMNVSTLELGDSALYLCASSLLSGSQPQHFGDGTRLSIL.

The sample holds a few counts of this clone. Other DNA sequences in the same sample also yield this CDR3. The chain is built from TRBV18 and TRBJ1-5; no clear D. V lost 3 bases to trimming and J lost 0 bases, with 6 bases between them. Germline assignment: CDR1 KGHSH and CDR2 LQKENI. The CDR3 is made up of 14 amino acids. The CDR3 sequence is CASSPTYSNQPQHF. CDR3 nucleotide sequence: TGTGCCAGCTCACCGACTTATAGCAATCAGCCCCAGCATTTT.

The rearrangement joins TRBV5-6 to TRBJ2-1; the D gene is possibly TRBD1 (7 bases). CDR3 length: 15 residues. V lost 2 bases and J lost 6, with 15 bases in between. The germline V gene has CDR1 SGHDT and CDR2 YYEEEE. CDR3 amino acids: CASSFRTGGVNEQFF. CDR3 coding DNA: TGTGCCAGCAGCTTCCGGACAGGAGGGGTCAATGAGCAGTTCTTC.

This chain joins TRBV11-2 and TRBJ1-4, with TRBD1 matching over 8 bases. The length of the CDR3 is 14 residues. Germline lookup yields CDR1 SGHAT and CDR2 FQNNGV. The ends lost 5 bases at V and 2 bases at J; junction bases unmatched: 1. CDR3 nucleotides: TGTGCCAGCAGCCCAGGGGGCACTAATGAAAAACTGTTTTTT. It specifies CASSPGGTNEKLFF.

The chain recombines TRBV10-1 with TRBJ2-1; tentative D call: TRBD2 (5 bases). CDR3 length equals 15 residues. The V gene lost 0 bases and the J gene lost 7 bases, with 13 bases spanning the gap. CDR1 WNHNN and CDR2 SYGVQD come from the germline V gene (reference sequence). In DNA form, the CDR3 reads TGCGCCAGCAGTGAGTCGAGGGCAGCGGCGAATGAGCAGTTCTTC. Translated, it gives CASSESRAAANEQFF.

V is TRBV18 and J is TRBJ2-1; 13 bases agree with TRBD2. The trim removed 4 bases at V and 9 bases at J, leaving 3 bases unmatched. Germline CDR1 and CDR2: KGHSH and LQKENI. CDR3 length equals 14 residues. The CDR3, as DNA: TGTGCCAGCTCACGGACTAGCGGGAGAGGTGAGCAGTTCTTC. Translation: CASSRTSGRGEQFF.

The chain carries TRBV11-3 and TRBJ2-1; D is undetermined. Germline assignment: CDR1 SGHNT and CDR2 YENEEA. V lost 1 base and J 1 base, leaving 20 bases between the germline ends. CDR3 size: 19 residues. The CDR3 reads CASSLVVARRPVSYNEQFF. DNA for the CDR3: TGTGCCAGCAGCTTAGTGGTGGCTAGACGACCAGTATCCTACAATGAGCAGTTCTTC.

CDR3 loop: CASSFKGVSYEQYF. DNA for the CDR3: TGTGCCAGCAGCTTTAAGGGGGTCTCCTACGAGCAGTACTTC. V and J are TRBV7-9 and TRBJ2-7; the D gene is possibly TRBD1 (6 bases). In germline, CDR1 is SEHNR, CDR2 FQNEAQ (reference sequence). CDR3 length equals 14 residues. The V and J ends lost 3 bases and 0 bases respectively, with 9 bases between them.

This clone was recorded only once. This sequence joins TRBV15 and TRBJ2-7; possible D gene TRBD2, 5 bases. The CDR3 totals 17 residues. CDR1 LNHNV and CDR2 YYDKDF come from the germline V gene (reference sequence). The V gene lost 5 bases and the J gene lost 2 bases, with 22 bases spanning the gap. CDR3: CATSGGGRLAAPYEQYF. Written as DNA, the CDR3 is TGTGCCACCAGCGGCGGAGGAAGGCTAGCCGCCCCCTACGAGCAGTACTTC.

The rearrangement links TRBV5-8 to TRBJ2-7; a possible D gene is TRBD1 (6 bases). The ends were cut back, 3 bases at V and 5 bases at J, with 18 bases in the middle. Looked up from germline, CDR1 is SGHTS and CDR2 is YDEGEE. The length of the CDR3 is 15 residues. CDR3 amino acids: CASSSGRGKQDEQYF. CDR3 nucleotides: TGTGCCAGCAGCTCGGGCAGGGGAAAGCAAGACGAGCAGTACTTC.

The chain couples TRBV27 to TRBJ1-2; a weak D match, TRBD1 (6 bases). Trimming stripped 5 bases from V and 0 bases from J, with 7 bases between. CDR1 is MNHEY and CDR2 is SMNVEV in the germline V gene (reference sequence). The CDR3 has 13 residues. As DNA, the CDR3 is TGTGCCAGCAGTCGACAGGCTAACTATGGCTACACCTTC. It specifies CASSRQANYGYTF.

The table lists this clone with a few counts. V and J are TRBV28 and TRBJ1-1; D perhaps matches TRBD1 (6 bases). The ends were cut back, 3 bases at V and 8 bases at J, with 19 bases in the middle. This CDR3 comprises 15 residues. The germline V gene has CDR1 MDHEN and CDR2 SYDVKM. CDR3 bases: TGTGCCAGCAGTTTGAAGGGGACAATCACCCGAGAAGCTTTCTTT. Protein product: CASSLKGTITREAFF.

The chain has TRBV5-6 and TRBJ2-7; TRBD1 matches 10 bases. Unmatched junction bases numbered 10, after V lost 6 bases and J lost 7 bases. Germline-derived CDR1 and CDR2 are SGHDT and YYEEEE. This CDR3 is built from 14 residues. CDR3 nucleotides: TGTGCCAGCATCCGGGACAGGGGTCCGGGTGAGCAGTACTTC. Translated, it gives CASIRDRGPGEQYF.

This chain links TRBV5-4 with TRBJ2-2; D remains ambiguous. The CDR3 extends over 14 amino acids. Germline CDR1 reads SGHNT; CDR2 reads YYREEE (reference sequence). Trimming shortened V by 0 bases and J by 5 bases, and 8 bases separated the two germline ends. As DNA, the CDR3 is TGTGCCAGCAGCTTGGACAGTGCTACCGGGGAGCTGTTTTTT. Residues: CASSLDSATGELFF.

V gene TRBV18 combines with J gene TRBJ1-5, with D possibly being TRBD1 (6 bases). The ends were cut back, 1 base at V and 6 bases at J, with 13 bases in the middle. In germline, CDR1 is KGHSH, CDR2 LQKENI. CDR3 length: 15 residues. DNA of the CDR3: TGTGCCAGCTCACCACAACAGGGTAGGAGTCAGCCCCAGCATTTT. The encoded protein is CASSPQQGRSQPQHF.

The chain joins TRBV2 to TRBJ2-2; the match to TRBD1 covers 8 bases. The CDR3 runs 16 residues. J lost 4 bases, V lost 6 bases, and 10 bases had no gene match. Germline V gene data show CDR1 as SNHLY and CDR2 as FYNNEI. CDR3 coding DNA: TGTGCCAGCAGCCGCCCCAGGGGGCAGGGCACCGGGGAGCTGTTTTTT. It translates to CASSRPRGQGTGELFF. The whole variable domain, filled in from reference TRBV2 and TRBJ2-2, reads EPEVTQTPSHQVTQMGQEVILRCVPISNHLYFYWYRQILGQKVEFLVSFYNNEISEKSEIFDDQFSVERPDGSNFTLKIRSTKLEDSAMYFCASSRPRGQGTGELFFGEGSRLTVL.

The CDR3 reads CASSLAGGYSYEQYF. In nucleotides, the CDR3 is TGTGCCAGCAGCTTAGCGGGAGGCTACTCCTACGAGCAGTACTTC. The J gene is TRBJ2-7, the V gene TRBV5-8, with 9 bases identical to TRBD2. The ends lost 2 bases at V and 0 bases at J; junction bases unmatched: 3. This CDR3 has 15 amino acids. Germline values: CDR1 SGHTS, CDR2 YDEGEE. Full variable domain (missing parts from reference TRBV5-8 and TRBJ2-7): EAGVTQSPTHLIKTRGQQATLRCSPISGHTSVYWYQQALGLGLQFLLWYDEGEERNRGNFPPRFSGRQFPNYSSELNVNALELEDSALYLCASSLAGGYSYEQYFGPGTRLTVT.

V is TRBV6-5 and J is TRBJ1-1; D remains ambiguous. The germline V and J ends were trimmed by 0 bases and 7 bases, with 12 bases remaining between them. Per germline, CDR1 MNHEY and CDR2 SVGAGI. CDR3 size: 14 residues. The CDR3 sequence: CASSYSPGRVEAFF. As DNA, the CDR3 is TGTGCCAGCAGTTACTCCCCCGGGAGGGTTGAAGCTTTCTTT.

The chain joins TRBV5-1 to TRBJ2-3, with 8 bases matching TRBD1. Germline CDR1 and CDR2: SGHRS and YFSETQ. The CDR3 runs to 15 residues. V was clipped by 4 bases and J by 2 bases; unmatched bases: 6. The CDR3 bases are TGCGCCAGCAGCCTGAGACAGGGGAACACAGATACGCAGTATTTT. Protein: CASSLRQGNTDTQYF.

The chain uses TRBV7-8 and TRBJ1-2; D is uncertain. Per germline, CDR1 SGHVS and CDR2 FQNEAQ. Trimming removed 1 base at V and 7 bases at J, with 13 bases between. The CDR3 has 14 amino acids. Here the CDR3 reads CASSLEVRRSGYTF. CDR3 DNA sequence: TGTGCCAGCAGCTTAGAGGTCAGGAGGTCTGGCTACACCTTC.

This rearrangement joins TRBV16 to TRBJ1-1; the match to TRBD1 covers 7 bases. Germline lookup yields CDR1 KGHSY and CDR2 FQNENV. The CDR3 runs 14 residues. J was trimmed by 11 bases and V by 4 bases; bases with no gene match: 13. The CDR3 is CASSPPGQTVSAFF. In DNA form, the CDR3 reads TGTGCCAGCAGCCCACCGGGACAGACCGTGAGTGCTTTCTTT. Looking up the rest from reference TRBV16 and TRBJ1-1 gives the full variable domain: GEEVAQTPKHLVRGEGQKAKLYCAPIKGHSYVFWYQQVLKNEFKFLISFQNENVFDETGMPKERFSAKCLPNSPCSLEIQATKLEDSAVYFCASSPPGQTVSAFFGQGTRLTVV.

V and J are TRBV9 and TRBJ2-1; 7 bases align to TRBD2. This CDR3 comprises 17 residues. CDR1 and CDR2 (germline): SGDLS, YYNGEE. V lost 3 bases, J lost 7 bases, and 16 bases stayed unmatched. This CDR3 reads CASSDPPGGSNINEQFF. The CDR3 coding sequence is TGTGCCAGCAGCGACCCCCCAGGCGGGAGCAACATAAATGAGCAGTTCTTC.

The chain recombines TRBV7-2 with TRBJ1-5; maybe TRBD1 (5 bases). Germline V gene lookup returns CDR1 SGHTA and CDR2 FQGNSA. Trimming cost V 5 bases and J 0 bases, with 11 bases left between them. This CDR3 is built from 15 residues. The CDR3 DNA follows: TGTGCCAGCAGCCCCGACGGACATAGCAATCAGCCCCAGCATTTT. This gives the protein CASSPDGHSNQPQHF.

The CDR3 sequence: CASSYSGSSEAFF. The CDR3 DNA sequence: TGTGCCAGCAGTTACTCTGGTTCCAGTGAAGCTTTCTTT. The chain employs TRBV6-5 and TRBJ1-1, with no clear D. V lost 0 bases, J lost 7 bases, and 9 bases lay in between. The CDR3 has 13 amino acids. Germline lookup yields CDR1 MNHEY and CDR2 SVGAGI.

The chain combines TRBV19 with TRBJ2-5; D possibly corresponds to TRBD1 (5 bases). The germline V and J ends were trimmed by 5 bases and 4 bases, with 14 bases remaining between them. Germline values: CDR1 LNHDA, CDR2 SQIVND (reference sequence). The CDR3 totals 14 residues. The chain's CDR3 is CASSPPGWAETQYF. In nucleotides, the CDR3 is TGTGCCAGTAGTCCCCCAGGGTGGGCAGAGACCCAGTACTTC.

The chain joins TRBV28 to TRBJ1-4; D gene ambiguous. V lost 6 bases, J lost 8 bases, and 10 bases lay in between. CDR1 and CDR2 from the germline V gene are MDHEN and SYDVKM. This CDR3 comprises 12 residues. CDR3 amino acids: CASSSDTEKLFF. The CDR3 DNA reads as TGTGCCAGCAGCTCCGACACCGAAAAACTGTTTTTT.

Note on this clone: Other DNA sequences of this sample code for an identical CDR3. V and J are TRBV12-5 and TRBJ1-3; D is undetermined. Trimming took off 5 bases at V and 3 bases at J, with 5 bases between the two ends. The germline CDR1 and CDR2 sequences are LGHNT and FRNRAP. The CDR3 length is 12 residues. CDR3 sequence (DNA): TGTGCTAGTGGTCATAGTGGAAACACCATATATTTT. Protein sequence: CASGHSGNTIYF.

V gene TRBV20-1 combines with J gene TRBJ2-1, with 12 nucleotides matching TRBD2. The germline gives CDR1 DFQATT, CDR2 SNEGSKA (reference sequence). The V and J ends lost 3 bases and 0 bases, in that order; junction bases with no gene match: 9. The CDR3 has 18 residues. CDR3 in amino acids: CSASFRLAGVGSYNEQFF. Written as DNA, the CDR3 is TGCAGTGCTAGTTTTCGACTAGCGGGAGTGGGCTCCTACAATGAGCAGTTCTTC.